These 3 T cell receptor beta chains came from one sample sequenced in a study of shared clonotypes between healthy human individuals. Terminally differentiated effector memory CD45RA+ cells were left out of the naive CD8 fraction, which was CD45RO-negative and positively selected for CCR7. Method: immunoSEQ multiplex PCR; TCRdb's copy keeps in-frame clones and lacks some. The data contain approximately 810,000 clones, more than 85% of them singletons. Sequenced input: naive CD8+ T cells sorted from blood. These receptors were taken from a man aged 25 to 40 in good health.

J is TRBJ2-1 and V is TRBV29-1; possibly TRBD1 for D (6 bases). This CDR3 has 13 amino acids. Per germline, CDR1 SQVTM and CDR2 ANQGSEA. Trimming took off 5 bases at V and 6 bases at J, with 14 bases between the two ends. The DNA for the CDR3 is TGCAGCGTTACAGGGTGGGTAGGCAATGAGCAGTTCTTC. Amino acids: CSVTGWVGNEQFF.

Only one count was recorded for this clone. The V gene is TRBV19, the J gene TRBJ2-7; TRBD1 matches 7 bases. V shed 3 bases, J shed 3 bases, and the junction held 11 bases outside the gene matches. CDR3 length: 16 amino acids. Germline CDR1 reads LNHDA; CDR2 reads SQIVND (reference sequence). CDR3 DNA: TGTGCCAGTAGTATGCGCCCCGGGACAGCCTACTACGAGCAGTACTTC. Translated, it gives CASSMRPGTAYYEQYF.

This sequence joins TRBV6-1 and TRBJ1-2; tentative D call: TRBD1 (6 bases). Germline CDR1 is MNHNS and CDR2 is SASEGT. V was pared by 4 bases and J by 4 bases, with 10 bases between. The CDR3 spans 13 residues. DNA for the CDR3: TGTGCCAGCAGTGTTGGACAGCTCTATGGCTACACCTTC. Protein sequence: CASSVGQLYGYTF.